The next 30 T cell receptor beta chains were all read from a single sample in a study of T cell responses to AZD1222 COVID-19 vaccine. Using immunoSEQ multiplex PCR, the repertoire was profiled, and TCRdb retains in-frame clones only, with some absent. The table includes about 210,000 clones, around 94% detected once. This specimen was peripheral blood, taken 28 days after the second dose of the MenACWY control vaccine. Receptor source: an adult who received the MenACWY meningococcal vaccine as a control.

J is TRBJ2-1 and V is TRBV6-1, with TRBD2 matching over 10 bases. This CDR3 spans 15 amino acids. CDR1 MNHNS and CDR2 SASEGT come from the germline V gene. The ends lost 0 bases at V and 7 bases at J; junction bases unmatched: 3. This CDR3 is CASSEASAGGNEQFF. CDR3 in DNA: TGTGCCAGCAGTGAAGCCTCAGCGGGGGGGAATGAGCAGTTCTTC.

CDR3 sequence: CASSLRGAGGYEQYF. CDR3 DNA sequence: TGTGCCAGCAGCTTGCGGGGGGCCGGGGGGTACGAGCAGTACTTC. This chain connects TRBV5-6 to TRBJ2-7, with a weak D call TRBD2 (7 bases). The CDR3 has 15 residues. The germline V gene has CDR1 SGHDT and CDR2 YYEEEE. Trimming removed 1 base from V and 4 bases from J, with 15 bases in between.

The chain couples TRBV10-3 to TRBJ1-6; the D gene is possibly TRBD1 (6 bases). Germline CDR1 and CDR2: ENHRY and SYGVKD. CDR3 length: 14 amino acids. V was trimmed by 4 bases and J by 10 bases, leaving 14 bases between them. The chain's CDR3 is CAISGLGQRSPLHF. CDR3 in DNA: TGTGCCATCAGTGGCCTAGGACAGCGCTCACCCCTCCACTTT.

The chain uses TRBV19 and TRBJ1-2; D gene ambiguous. The V and J ends lost 3 bases and 1 base respectively, with 12 bases between them. The CDR3 is 15 amino acids. Germline lookup yields CDR1 LNHDA and CDR2 SQIVND (reference sequence). The CDR3, as DNA: TGTGCCAGTAGTATTAAACCCTCCTTTAACTATGGCTACACCTTC. Translation: CASSIKPSFNYGYTF.

This clone came up once. This rearrangement joins TRBV2 to TRBJ1-2, with 10 nucleotides matching TRBD1. This CDR3 has 14 residues. Germline V lookup: CDR1 SNHLY, CDR2 FYNNEI. V shed 5 bases and J 4 bases; nucleotides not matched to a gene: 4. CDR3 in amino acids: CASSPGQGTYGYTF. The CDR3 DNA follows: TGTGCCAGCAGTCCGGGACAGGGGACCTATGGCTACACCTTC.

Turning to this clone: This sample also contains other DNA sequences that code for the same CDR3. The genes are TRBV9 and TRBJ1-3; D remains unclear. Germline loops: CDR1 SGDLS, CDR2 YYNGEE. CDR3 length: 14 amino acids. Trimming took off 0 bases at V and 0 bases at J, with 4 bases between the two ends. CDR3 DNA: TGTGCCAGCAGCGTAGCAGGCTCTGGAAACACCATATATTTT. As protein: CASSVAGSGNTIYF.

V gene TRBV19 combines with J gene TRBJ2-5, with D unclear. This CDR3 contains 13 residues. The germline gives CDR1 LNHDA, CDR2 SQIVND (reference sequence). V lost 2 bases to trimming and J lost 2 bases, with 6 bases between them. Written as DNA, the CDR3 is TGTGCCAGTAGTATAACGGTTCAAGAGACCCAGTACTTC. It encodes CASSITVQETQYF. Filled out from reference TRBV19 and TRBJ2-5, the complete variable domain reads DGGITQSPKYLFRKEGQNVTLSCEQNLNHDAMYWYRQDPGQGLRLIYYSQIVNDFQKGDIAEGYSVSREKKESFPLTVTSAQKNPTAFYLCASSITVQETQYFGPGTRLLVL.

The chain links TRBV28 to TRBJ1-4, with D uncertain. Germline V gene data show CDR1 as MDHEN and CDR2 as SYDVKM. CDR3 size: 14 residues. Trimming took 3 bases from V and 7 from J, leaving 12 bases between them. As DNA, the CDR3 is TGTGCCAGCAGTTTCGAGGGTCGGCGTGAAAAACTGTTTTTT. The encoded protein is CASSFEGRREKLFF.

The chain carries TRBV4-3 and TRBJ1-2; a possible D gene is TRBD1 (5 bases). Trimming removed 0 bases at V and 8 bases at J, with 10 bases between. CDR3 length equals 13 residues. Looked up from germline, CDR1 is LGHNA and CDR2 is YSLEER. DNA of the CDR3: TGCGCCAGCAGCCAAGACAGGGAGAGAGGCTACACCTTC. Translation gives CASSQDRERGYTF.

V and J are TRBV28 and TRBJ1-2, with TRBD1 identical over 9 bases. Trimming took 4 bases from V and 4 from J; bases not matched to a gene: 7. Germline CDR1 MDHEN, CDR2 SYDVKM. The CDR3 contains 15 residues. CDR3 sequence: CASSSTGGEPYGYTF. CDR3 bases: TGTGCCAGCAGTTCTACAGGGGGCGAACCCTATGGCTACACCTTC.

V and J are TRBV18 and TRBJ2-7; 10 bases match TRBD1. The CDR3 is 17 amino acids. V gave up 3 bases and J gave up 2 bases; unmatched junction bases: 10. Germline V gene sequence: CDR1 KGHSH, CDR2 LQKENI. In DNA form, the CDR3 reads TGTGCCAGCTCACCTCTGGGGGGGACAGGGGAAACCTACGAGCAGTACTTC. Its protein product is CASSPLGGTGETYEQYF.

The chain uses TRBV28 and TRBJ1-2; D is unclear. Germline loops: CDR1 MDHEN, CDR2 SYDVKM. V dropped 8 bases and J dropped 4 bases, with 20 bases sitting between them. The CDR3 extends over 15 amino acids. DNA of the CDR3: TGTGCCAGCGGGTCCGGGATTACACTTCCCTATGGCTACACCTTC. It codes for CASGSGITLPYGYTF.

The chain carries TRBV19 and TRBJ1-5; 8 nucleotides line up with TRBD1. This CDR3 comprises 14 residues. Germline CDR1 is LNHDA and CDR2 is SQIVND (reference sequence). The trim removed 8 bases at V and 2 bases at J, leaving 5 bases unmatched. The DNA of the CDR3 is TGTGCCAGTTCCGACAGGGGCGGCAATCAGCCCCAGCATTTT. Protein sequence: CASSDRGGNQPQHF.

V is TRBV9 and J is TRBJ2-2; D might be TRBD1 (6 bases). This CDR3 comprises 14 residues. Deletions cut 0 bases from V and 8 bases from J, with 11 bases between. Germline V gene lookup returns CDR1 SGDLS and CDR2 YYNGEE. The CDR3 DNA reads as TGTGCCAGCAGCGTAGCGATGGGGGCGGGGGAGCTGTTTTTT. Translation gives CASSVAMGAGELFF.

A single count supports this clone. The CDR3 DNA reads as TGTGCCACCAGGCGCCAGGGAAGGCCCTCTGGGGCCAACGTCCTGACTTTC. It specifies CATRRQGRPSGANVLTF. The chain couples TRBV24-1 to TRBJ2-6; D is perhaps TRBD1 (5 bases). The V end lost 7 bases, the J end lost 0 bases, and 15 bases lay between the germline ends. The V gene's germline CDR1 is KGHDR and CDR2 SFDVKD. The CDR3 has 17 residues.

The rearrangement joins TRBV19 to TRBJ2-2; the D is unclear. Deletions cut 6 bases from V and 0 bases from J, with 8 bases between. The CDR3 covers 14 residues. The germline gives CDR1 LNHDA, CDR2 SQIVND (reference sequence). For the CDR3, the DNA is TGTGCCAGTAGGGGCCTGGCGAACACCGGGGAGCTGTTTTTT. Translated: CASRGLANTGELFF.

The DNA of the CDR3 is TGTGCCAGCAGCTTAAATCCGATCCTGGGTGGCGACCCCGGGTGGGAGCTGTTTTTT. Translating gives CASSLNPILGGDPGWELFF. The chain employs TRBV7-3 and TRBJ2-2; D is unresolved. The V and J ends lost 1 base and 9 bases respectively, with 27 bases between them. The germline gives CDR1 SGHTA, CDR2 FQGTGA. There are 19 residues in the CDR3.

V is TRBV7-9 and J is TRBJ1-2; no reliable D call. The ends were cut back, 4 bases at V and 1 base at J, with 19 bases in the middle. The germline V gene has CDR1 SEHNR and CDR2 FQNEAQ (reference sequence). This CDR3 region has 17 residues. CDR3 DNA sequence: TGTGCCAGCAGCTCAGAAAACCACCCTATGGGTAACTATGGCTACACCTTC. Residues: CASSSENHPMGNYGYTF.

This clone came up once. The chain recombines TRBV30 with TRBJ1-5; tentative D call: TRBD1 (5 bases). The CDR3 loop spans 14 amino acids. The germline V and J ends were trimmed by 1 base and 2 bases, with 9 bases remaining between them. Germline V gene data show CDR1 as GTSNPN and CDR2 as SVGIG (reference sequence). The DNA for the CDR3 is TGTGCCTGGAGTGGGGGGGTCGGCAATCAGCCCCAGCATTTT. Amino acid sequence: CAWSGGVGNQPQHF.

The sample holds one count of this clone. The chain employs TRBV7-9 and TRBJ2-5; TRBD2 matches 7 bases. The V segment lost 4 bases and the J segment 4 bases; nucleotides outside the gene matches: 6. From germline, CDR1 is SEHNR and CDR2 FQNEAQ (reference sequence). CDR3 size: 14 residues. For the CDR3, the DNA is TGTGCCAGCAGCTCCGGGGAGGGTGGAGAGACCCAGTACTTC. Amino acids: CASSSGEGGETQYF.

The chain combines TRBV6-2 or TRBV6-3 with TRBJ1-1; D ambiguous. CDR1 is MNHEY, CDR2 SVGEGT, per germline. The CDR3 has 15 residues. The V gene lost 2 bases and the J gene lost 1 base, with 11 bases spanning the gap. CDR3 nucleotide sequence: TGTGCCAGCAGTTACGGACCGGTGAGGAACACTGAAGCTTTCTTT. Its translation: CASSYGPVRNTEAFF.

The CDR3 nucleotides read TGTGCCAGCAAGCGGTCCGAGGCTTCCTACGAGCAGTACTTC. It translates to CASKRSEASYEQYF. The genes are TRBV6-5 and TRBJ2-7; D possibly corresponds to TRBD2 (5 bases). The CDR3 runs to 14 residues. The V gene's germline CDR1 is MNHEY and CDR2 SVGAGI. V lost 7 bases to trimming and J lost 1 base, with 14 bases between them.

The chain has TRBV7-3 and TRBJ1-5; D gene ambiguous. Per the germline V gene, CDR1 is SGHTA and CDR2 is FQGTGA. The CDR3 covers 13 residues. Trimming shortened V by 6 bases and J by 5 bases, and 11 bases separated the two germline ends. Here the CDR3 DNA reads TGTGCCAGCAGTTCTGGGGTGGATCAGCCCCAGCATTTT. This translates into CASSSGVDQPQHF.

The rearrangement links TRBV7-9 to TRBJ1-3; D unclear. Per germline, CDR1 SEHNR and CDR2 FQNEAQ (reference sequence). The V gene lost 4 bases and the J gene lost 2 bases, with 12 bases spanning the gap. The CDR3 spans 15 residues. CDR3 coding DNA: TGTGCCAGCAGCTCGACGGGGTTAACTGGAAACACCATATATTTT. Translating it yields CASSSTGLTGNTIYF. Combining the CDR3 with reference TRBV7-9 and TRBJ1-3 gives the whole variable domain DTGVSQNPRHKITKRGQNVTFRCDPISEHNRLYWYRQTLGQGPEFLTYFQNEAQLEKSRLLSDRFSAERPKGSFSTLEIQRTEQGDSAMYLCASSSTGLTGNTIYFGEGSWLTVV.

CDR3 sequence: CASSVTTGMLMQYF. In DNA, the CDR3 is TGTGCCAGCAGCGTTACCACAGGGATGCTGATGCAGTATTTT. This chain links TRBV9 with TRBJ2-3; tentatively, D is TRBD1 (6 bases). The V gene lost 2 bases and the J gene lost 11 bases, with 18 bases spanning the gap. CDR1 SGDLS and CDR2 YYNGEE come from the germline V gene. The CDR3 totals 14 residues.

This chain connects TRBV28 to TRBJ1-2; tentatively, D is TRBD1 (5 bases). The CDR3 spans 15 residues. V gave up 6 bases and J gave up 4 bases, with 18 bases separating them. The germline V gene has CDR1 MDHEN and CDR2 SYDVKM. The CDR3 nucleotides are TGTGCCAGCAGGGGTGGCGGGGGTGCCCGCTATGGCTACACCTTC. Its protein is CASRGGGGARYGYTF.

The gene calls are TRBV10-3 and TRBJ2-7; TRBD1 might be the D (6 bases). This CDR3 contains 13 residues. The V end was cut by 3 bases, the J end by 7 bases, with 13 bases between. Germline loops: CDR1 ENHRY, CDR2 SYGVKD. The CDR3 reads CAISETGNFEQYF. CDR3 in DNA: TGTGCCATCAGTGAAACAGGGAATTTTGAGCAGTACTTC.

The CDR3 loop is CASSDDGAYEQYF. CDR3 nucleotides: TGTGCCAGCAGCGACGACGGGGCCTACGAGCAGTACTTC. This sequence joins TRBV7-3 and TRBJ2-7, with D possibly matching TRBD2 (5 bases). This CDR3 comprises 13 residues. V was shortened by 5 bases and J by 2 bases, with 10 bases between the two germline ends. Germline CDR1 reads SGHTA; CDR2 reads FQGTGA.

The J gene is TRBJ2-2, the V gene TRBV27; D may correspond to TRBD1 or TRBD2 (6 bases each). Trimming took off 4 bases at V and 1 base at J, with 16 bases between the two ends. From germline, CDR1 is MNHEY and CDR2 SMNVEV (reference sequence). CDR3 length equals 17 residues. Here the CDR3 DNA reads TGTGCCAGCAGTTCTCTCTACAGGGAGGTGAACACCGGGGAGCTGTTTTTT. Encoded protein: CASSSLYREVNTGELFF.

This chain connects TRBV28 to TRBJ1-5; TRBD1 agrees at 10 bases. Germline-derived CDR1 and CDR2 are MDHEN and SYDVKM. This CDR3 is 15 amino acids long. V shed 5 bases and J 6 bases; nucleotides not matched to a gene: 7. CDR3 loop: CASSVPGQGFQPQHF. Here the CDR3 DNA reads TGTGCCAGCAGTGTACCGGGACAGGGGTTTCAGCCCCAGCATTTT.